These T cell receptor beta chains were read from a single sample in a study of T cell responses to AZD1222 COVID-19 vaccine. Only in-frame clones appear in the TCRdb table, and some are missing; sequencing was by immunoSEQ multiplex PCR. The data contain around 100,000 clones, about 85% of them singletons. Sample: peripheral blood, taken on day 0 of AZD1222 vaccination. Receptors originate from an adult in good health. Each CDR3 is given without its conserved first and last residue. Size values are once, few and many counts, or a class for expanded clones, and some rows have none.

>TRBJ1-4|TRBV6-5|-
ASRDVTGEKLF
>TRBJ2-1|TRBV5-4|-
ASSFTQGILGNEQF
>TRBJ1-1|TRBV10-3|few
AIKEEPANEAF
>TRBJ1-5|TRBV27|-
ASPSDCYNQPQH
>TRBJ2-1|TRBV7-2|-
ASCGLVYNEQF
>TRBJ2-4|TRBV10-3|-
AISKGQENIQY
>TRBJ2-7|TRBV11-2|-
ASSRGLALSEQY
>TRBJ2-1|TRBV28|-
ASSGAIAGVDSDEQF
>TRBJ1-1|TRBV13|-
ASSTQTSLEAF
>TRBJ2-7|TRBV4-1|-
ASSQGQGLDEQY
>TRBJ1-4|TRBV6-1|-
ASSEVLNEKLF
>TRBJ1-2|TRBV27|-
ASSPRGGSVTWNYGYT
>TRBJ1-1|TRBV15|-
ATTGGLNTEAF